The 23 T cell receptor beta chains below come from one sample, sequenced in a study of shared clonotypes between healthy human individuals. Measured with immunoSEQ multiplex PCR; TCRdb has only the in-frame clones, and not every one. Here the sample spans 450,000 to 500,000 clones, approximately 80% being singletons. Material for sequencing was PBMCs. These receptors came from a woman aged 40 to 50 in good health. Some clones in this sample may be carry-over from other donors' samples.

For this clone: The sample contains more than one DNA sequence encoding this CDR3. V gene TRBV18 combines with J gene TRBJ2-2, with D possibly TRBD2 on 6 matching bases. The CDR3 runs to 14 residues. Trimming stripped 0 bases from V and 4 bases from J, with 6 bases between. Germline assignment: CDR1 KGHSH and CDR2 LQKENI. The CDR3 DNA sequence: TGTGCCAGCTCACCACCGGGGGGCACCGGGGAGCTGTTTTTT. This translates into CASSPPGGTGELFF.

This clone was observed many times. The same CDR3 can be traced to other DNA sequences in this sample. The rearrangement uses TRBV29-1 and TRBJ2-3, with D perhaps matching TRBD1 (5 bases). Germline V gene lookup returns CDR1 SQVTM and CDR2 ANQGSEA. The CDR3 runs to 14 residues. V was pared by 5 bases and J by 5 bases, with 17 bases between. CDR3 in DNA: TGCAGCGTTCGGGCAGAAGGGGATCGAGATACGCAGTATTTT. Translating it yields CSVRAEGDRDTQYF.

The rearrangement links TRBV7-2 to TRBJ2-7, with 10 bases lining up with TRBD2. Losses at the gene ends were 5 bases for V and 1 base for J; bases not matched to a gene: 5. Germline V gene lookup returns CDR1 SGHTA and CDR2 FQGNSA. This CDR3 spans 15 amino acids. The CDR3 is CASSASSGSSYEQYF. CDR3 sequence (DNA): TGTGCCAGCAGCGCTTCTAGCGGGAGTTCCTACGAGCAGTACTTC.

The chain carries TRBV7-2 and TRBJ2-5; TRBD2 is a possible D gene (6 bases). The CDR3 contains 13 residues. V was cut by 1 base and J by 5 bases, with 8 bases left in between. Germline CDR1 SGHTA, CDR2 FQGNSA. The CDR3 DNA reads TGTGCCAGCAGCTTAGTACGGGGGGAGACCCAGTACTTC. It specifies CASSLVRGETQYF.

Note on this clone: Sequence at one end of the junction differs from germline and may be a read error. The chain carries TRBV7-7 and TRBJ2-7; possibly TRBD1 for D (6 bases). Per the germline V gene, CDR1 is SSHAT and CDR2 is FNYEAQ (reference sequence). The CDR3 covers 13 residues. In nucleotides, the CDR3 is TGTGCTAGCAGCTCTCGACAGGATTCCGAGCAGTACTTC. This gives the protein CASSSRQDSEQYF. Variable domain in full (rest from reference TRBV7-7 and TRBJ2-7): GAGVSQSPRYKVTKRGQDVTLRCDPISSHATLYWYQQALGQGPEFLTYFNYEAQPDKSGLPSDRFSAERPEGSISTLTIQRTEQRDSAMYRCASSSRQDSEQYFGPGTRLTVT.

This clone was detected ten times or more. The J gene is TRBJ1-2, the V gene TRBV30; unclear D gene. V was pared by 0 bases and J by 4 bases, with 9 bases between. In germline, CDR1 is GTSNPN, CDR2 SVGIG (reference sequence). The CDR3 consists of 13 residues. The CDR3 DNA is TGTGCCTGGAGTGTTCACAGAACCTATGGCTACACCTTC. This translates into CAWSVHRTYGYTF.

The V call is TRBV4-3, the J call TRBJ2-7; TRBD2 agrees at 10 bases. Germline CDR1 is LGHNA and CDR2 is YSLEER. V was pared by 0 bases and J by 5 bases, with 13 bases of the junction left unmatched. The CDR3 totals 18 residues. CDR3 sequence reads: CASSQDPPTASGSHEQYF. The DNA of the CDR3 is TGCGCCAGCAGCCAAGATCCACCAACGGCTAGCGGGAGCCACGAGCAGTACTTC.

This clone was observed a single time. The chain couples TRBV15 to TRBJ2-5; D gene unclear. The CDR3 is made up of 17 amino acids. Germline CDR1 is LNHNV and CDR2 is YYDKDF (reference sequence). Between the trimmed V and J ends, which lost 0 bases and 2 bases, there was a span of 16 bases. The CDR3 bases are TGTGCCACCAGCAGAGATCCCTGGCGGCAGCTTCAAGAGACCCAGTACTTC. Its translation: CATSRDPWRQLQETQYF. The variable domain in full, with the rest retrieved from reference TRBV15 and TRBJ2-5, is DAMVIQNPRYQVTQFGKPVTLSCSQTLNHNVMYWYQQKSSQAPKLLFHYYDKDFNNEADTPDNFQSRRPNTSFCFLDIRSPGLGDTAMYLCATSRDPWRQLQETQYFGPGTRLLVL.

This CDR3 is CASRDPSGSGTDTQYF. The CDR3 DNA reads as TGTGCCAGCAGAGATCCTAGCGGGAGCGGTACAGATACGCAGTATTTT. The genes are TRBV2 and TRBJ2-3; 10 bases agree with TRBD2. The CDR3 totals 16 residues. Looked up from germline, CDR1 is SNHLY and CDR2 is FYNNEI. Trimming at V came to 6 bases and at J to 3 bases, leaving 9 bases not matched to a gene.

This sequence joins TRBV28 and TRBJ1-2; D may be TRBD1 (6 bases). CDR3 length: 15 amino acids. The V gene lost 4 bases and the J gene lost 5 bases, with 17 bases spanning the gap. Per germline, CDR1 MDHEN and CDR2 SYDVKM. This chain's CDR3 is CASSSGRGLVYGYTF. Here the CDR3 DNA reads TGTGCCAGCAGTTCGGGCAGGGGACTGGTGTATGGCTACACCTTC.

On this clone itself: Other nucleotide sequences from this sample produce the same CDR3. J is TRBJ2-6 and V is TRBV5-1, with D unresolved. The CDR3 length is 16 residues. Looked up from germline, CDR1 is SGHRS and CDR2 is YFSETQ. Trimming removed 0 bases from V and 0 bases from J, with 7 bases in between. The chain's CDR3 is CASSLAGSSGANVLTF. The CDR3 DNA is TGCGCCAGCAGCTTGGCAGGTAGCTCTGGGGCCAACGTCCTGACTTTC.

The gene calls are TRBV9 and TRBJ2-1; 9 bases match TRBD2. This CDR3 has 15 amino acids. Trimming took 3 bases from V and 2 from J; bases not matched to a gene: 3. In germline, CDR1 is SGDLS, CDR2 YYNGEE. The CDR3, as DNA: TGTGCCAGCAGCGAGACTAGCGGAGCCTACAATGAGCAGTTCTTC. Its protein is CASSETSGAYNEQFF.

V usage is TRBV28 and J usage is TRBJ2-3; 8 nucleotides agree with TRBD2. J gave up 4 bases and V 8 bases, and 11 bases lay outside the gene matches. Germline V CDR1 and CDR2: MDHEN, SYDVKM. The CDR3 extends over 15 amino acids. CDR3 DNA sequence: TGTGCCAGCGGATTAATCAGCGGGAGCGCAGATACGCAGTATTTT. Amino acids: CASGLISGSADTQYF.

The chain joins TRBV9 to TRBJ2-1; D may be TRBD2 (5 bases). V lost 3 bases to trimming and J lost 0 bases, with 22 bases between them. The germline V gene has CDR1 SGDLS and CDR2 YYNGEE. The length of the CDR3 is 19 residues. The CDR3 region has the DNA TGTGCCAGCAGCGCCCGTAGTGGGCACCGGGGAGCCTCCTACAATGAGCAGTTCTTC. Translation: CASSARSGHRGASYNEQFF.

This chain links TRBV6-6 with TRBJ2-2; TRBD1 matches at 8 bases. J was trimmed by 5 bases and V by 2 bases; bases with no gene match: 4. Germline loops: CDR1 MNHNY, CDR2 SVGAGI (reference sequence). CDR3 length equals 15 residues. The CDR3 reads CASSYGDRFTGELFF. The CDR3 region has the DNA TGTGCCAGCAGTTACGGGGACAGGTTTACCGGGGAGCTGTTTTTT.

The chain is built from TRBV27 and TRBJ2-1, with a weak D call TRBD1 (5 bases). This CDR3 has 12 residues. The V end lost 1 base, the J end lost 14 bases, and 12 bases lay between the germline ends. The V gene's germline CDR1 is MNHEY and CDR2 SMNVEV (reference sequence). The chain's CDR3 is CASSLFQGVEFF. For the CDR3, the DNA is TGTGCCAGCAGTTTATTCCAGGGTGTAGAGTTCTTC.

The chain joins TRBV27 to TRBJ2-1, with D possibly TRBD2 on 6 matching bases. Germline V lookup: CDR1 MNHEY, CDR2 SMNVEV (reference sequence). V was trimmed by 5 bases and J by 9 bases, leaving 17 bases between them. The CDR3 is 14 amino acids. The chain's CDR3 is CASSPRPVGGEQFF. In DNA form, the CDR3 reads TGTGCCAGCAGTCCCCGGCCCGTGGGAGGTGAGCAGTTCTTC.

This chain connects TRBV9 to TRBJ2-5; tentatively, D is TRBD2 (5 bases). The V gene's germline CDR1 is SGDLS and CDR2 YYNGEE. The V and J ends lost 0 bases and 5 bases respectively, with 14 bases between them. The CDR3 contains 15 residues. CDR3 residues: CASSVVSGGGETQYF. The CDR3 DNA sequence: TGTGCCAGCAGCGTAGTCTCCGGAGGAGGTGAGACCCAGTACTTC.

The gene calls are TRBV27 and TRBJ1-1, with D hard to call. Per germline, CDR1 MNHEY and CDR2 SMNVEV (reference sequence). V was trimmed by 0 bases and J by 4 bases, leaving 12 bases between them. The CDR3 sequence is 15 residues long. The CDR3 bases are TGTGCCAGCAGTTTATCGAGTGTTTTGACCACTGAAGCTTTCTTT. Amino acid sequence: CASSLSSVLTTEAFF.

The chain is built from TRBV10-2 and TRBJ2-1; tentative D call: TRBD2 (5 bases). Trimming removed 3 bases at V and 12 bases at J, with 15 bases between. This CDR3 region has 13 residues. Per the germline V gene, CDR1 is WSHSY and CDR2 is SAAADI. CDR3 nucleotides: TGCGCCAGCAGTGATAGACGGACTGGCATGCAGTTCTTC. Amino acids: CASSDRRTGMQFF.

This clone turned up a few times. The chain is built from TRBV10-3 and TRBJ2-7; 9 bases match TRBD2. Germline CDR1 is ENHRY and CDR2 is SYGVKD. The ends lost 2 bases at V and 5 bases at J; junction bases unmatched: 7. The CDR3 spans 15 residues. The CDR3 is CAISEGAGGVHEQYF. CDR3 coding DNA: TGTGCCATCAGTGAGGGAGCGGGAGGCGTCCACGAGCAGTACTTC.

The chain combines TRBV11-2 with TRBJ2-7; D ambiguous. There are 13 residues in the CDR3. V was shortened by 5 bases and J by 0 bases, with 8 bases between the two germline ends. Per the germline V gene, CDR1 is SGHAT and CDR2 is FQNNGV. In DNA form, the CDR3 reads TGTGCCAGCAGCACCTCAGTCTCCTACGAGCAGTACTTC. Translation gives CASSTSVSYEQYF. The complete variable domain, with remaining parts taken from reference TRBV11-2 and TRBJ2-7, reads EAGVAQSPRYKIIEKRQSVAFWCNPISGHATLYWYQQILGQGPKLLIQFQNNGVVDDSQLPKDRFSAERLKGVDSTLKIQPAKLEDSAVYLCASSTSVSYEQYFGPGTRLTVT.

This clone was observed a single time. The CDR3 sequence is CASRDTEQYF. CDR3 sequence (DNA): TGTGCCAGCAGGGACACCGAGCAGTACTTC. The rearrangement links TRBV6-1 to TRBJ2-7; D is possibly TRBD1 (5 bases). Trimming removed 6 bases from V and 6 bases from J, with 6 bases in between. The CDR3 sequence is 10 residues long. Per germline, CDR1 MNHNS and CDR2 SASEGT.